This T cell receptor beta chain was recorded in a study of blood T cell repertoires in COVID-19 (dated by TCRdb to 2020 to 2022). At the level of the whole study: Samples covering the acute and convalescent phases of COVID-19 were provided by collaborators in the United States, Italy and Spain. The sample metadata nearly always contained a de-identified subject ID, COVID-19 status, age in years and sex. The repertoires were released in a freely available public database intended as a resource for research on the immune response to SARS-CoV-2. Where HLA class I and class II types were available, the types were taken from metadata supplied by the sample provider, not from assay-based typing. Deeply sampled blood TCRbeta repertoires from subjects exposed to, actively infected with, or recovered from COVID-19 were included in the dataset. The material from the prospective study consisted of cDNA or gDNA derived from T cells, B-cell-depleted T cells, or PBMCs. The samples were drawn from two sources: the first 160 participants of the ongoing ImmuneRACE study, and 950 to 1,500 subjects contributed by 6 global collaborators.

General conclusions and limits of the study: Clinical and demographic metadata were provided uncurated, with the amount varying by source and participant.

Whole blood was collected in K2EDTA tubes by collaborating institutions according to the institutions' own protocols. For TCRbeta analysis, collaborators shipped samples as frozen whole blood, isolated PBMCs, or DNA extracted from either of those sample types. With regard to this clone: Its antigen remains undetermined. No quality values exist for individual bases; no much larger clone is one base distant.

Taken from the germline V gene (reference sequence), the CDR1 and CDR2 loops are SEHNR and FQNEAQ. Trimming costs V 4 bases and J 1 base, and their ends lie 13 bases apart. From cysteine to phenylalanine, the CDR3 is 15 amino acids long. Left in the record is the CDR3 DNA by itself, 45 bases read in frame from the first base. TCRbeta CDR3 regions were amplified from genomic DNA using the immunoSEQ Assay, a bias-controlled multiplex PCR. On the study's bioinformatics: The number of nucleated cells in each sample was estimated by amplification of reference gene primers within the assay. Sequence reads were collapsed and filtered to measure the absolute abundance of every unique TCRbeta CDR3 rearrangement. Productive Simpson clonality was computed per sample as the square root of Simpson's diversity index over productive rearrangements. TCRdb obtained this table from immuneACCESS and retained in-frame rearrangements with V and J assigned. These tables miss some clones; where compared with another copy, unresolved V genes account for less than half of the shortfall, and the remainder is unexplained. V, J and clone size are taken as reported in that table, and D and trimming were inferred from the DNA itself. The sample profile shows 200,000 to 250,000 clones; about 84% of them were found once. Around 13% of the sample is held by the ten biggest clonotypes.

This receptor chain uses TRBV7-9 and TRBJ1-2; no D gene call is confident. Sequenced material: peripheral blood. The TCR sequence derives from a human donor in a cohort sampled during active COVID-19. At the DNA level, the sequence is TGTGCCAGCAGCTCGACAAATGGACTTAACTATGGCTACACCTTC. It translates as CASSSTNGLNYGYTF. The full variable domain, completed from the reference TRBV7-9 and TRBJ1-2 proteins outside the CDR3, reads DTGVSQNPRHKITKRGQNVTFRCDPISEHNRLYWYRQTLGQGPEFLTYFQNEAQLEKSRLLSDRFSAERPKGSFSTLEIQRTEQGDSAMYLCASSSTNGLNYGYTFGSGTRLTVV.